This record covers a single T cell receptor (beta chain). The antigen is not known. This sample was included in a study of CD4 T cell repertoires in COVID-19. Study as a whole: Other coronavirus spike proteins restimulated relabeled CFSE-low cells expanded with IL-2 for around ten days. Study outcomes and limitations: Sharing of several most expanded SARS-CoV-2-reactive clonotypes across memory subsets suggested intraclonal diversification. Some SARS-CoV-2 clonotypes, between roughly 7 and 27%, recurred in SARS-CoV and/or HKU1 cultures.

The memory T cells were sequenced right after ex vivo isolation, without culture. This CDR3 spans 14 amino acids. Germline V lookup: CDR1 SNHLY, CDR2 FYNNEI. V lost 3 bases and J lost 1, with 9 bases in between. Profiled with immunoSEQ multiplex PCR; TCRdb holds only in-frame clones, not every one. The sample contains under 30,000 clones, about 94% of which appear only once. Material: circulating follicular helper CD4+ T cells (cTfh) from blood, obtained before the COVID-19 pandemic. This sequence joins TRBV2 and TRBJ1-2; D remains unclear. This TCR derives from a human donor who had COVID-19. The CDR3 loop reads CASSDPTVNYGYTF. The CDR3 DNA follows: TGTGCCAGCAGTGACCCTACTGTTAACTATGGCTACACCTTC.